The 21 T cell receptor beta chains reported below all come from one sample, sequenced in a study of blood T cells in healthy people across ages. Together with a sample-barcoded 5' primer, a J-beta primer mix was included in a second PCR lasting about 7 to 11 cycles. A single record per CDR3 protein comes from TCRdb applying MiXCR to the 5' RACE reads. This table has 450,000 to 650,000 distinct CDR3 sequences, around 24% appearing once. These same data were also listed under a study on T cells of mothers and their children.

The specimen sequenced was blood. The origin of the receptors is a boy aged 10-17 years in good health.

In this sample, this clonotype turned up a few times. This chain connects TRBV12-3 or TRBV12-4 to TRBJ2-5; either TRBD1 or TRBD2 may supply D (5 bases each). V was pared by 7 bases and J by 5 bases, with 8 bases between. This CDR3 has 11 residues. The CDR3 region is CASTEGETQYF. For the CDR3, the DNA is TGTGCCAGCACCGAGGGGGAGACCCAGTACTTC.

As to this clonotype: The CDR3 does not close with the conserved phenylalanine or tryptophan, likely indicating a read error. The limits of the CDR3 on the DNA are not certain, so only TCRdb's listed CDR3 is given. The CDR3 sequence is CSVIGQVL. This chain connects TRBV29-1 to TRBJ2-7; the D call TRBD1 from the table was never checked on the DNA. Germline loops: CDR1 SQVTM, CDR2 ANQGSEA. The CDR3 extends over 8 residues, inclusive of both ends.

The V call is TRBV6-1, the J call TRBJ2-3, with TRBD2 identical over 12 bases. The CDR3 covers 16 residues. The germline V gene encodes CDR1 MNHNS and CDR2 SASEGT. Trimming removed 0 bases from V and 5 bases from J; junction bases left unmatched: 3. The CDR3 DNA reads as TGTGCCAGCAGTGAAGCGCCACTAGCGGGAGGAGATACGCAGTATTTT. It is translated as CASSEAPLAGGDTQYF.

V usage is TRBV7-3 and J usage is TRBJ1-6; perhaps TRBD1 as D (6 bases). The CDR3 covers 15 residues. Germline assignment: CDR1 SGHTA and CDR2 FQGTGA. Trimming took 2 bases from V and 5 from J, leaving 10 bases between them. CDR3 nucleotide sequence: TGTGCCAGCAGCTTAGGGGGACACCATAATTCACCCCTCCACTTT. Protein: CASSLGGHHNSPLHF.

The chain links TRBV29-1 to TRBJ2-4; 9 nucleotides agree with TRBD1. There are 16 residues in the CDR3. The germline V gene has CDR1 SQVTM and CDR2 ANQGSEA. V shed 1 base, J shed 0 bases, and the junction held 4 bases outside the gene matches. CDR3 sequence: CSVEGGTGLAKNIQYF. The CDR3, as DNA: TGCAGCGTTGAAGGGGGGACAGGGCTAGCCAAAAACATTCAGTACTTC.

This clonotype was counted only a few times. The J gene is TRBJ2-5, the V gene TRBV6-2 or TRBV6-3, with D perhaps matching TRBD2 (6 bases). V lost 0 bases, J lost 5 bases, and 10 bases lay in between. The CDR3 extends over 14 amino acids. Germline V gene lookup returns CDR1 MNHEY and CDR2 SVGEGT. CDR3 region: CASSYSPEGETQYF. The CDR3 coding sequence is TGTGCCAGCAGTTACTCCCCGGAGGGTGAGACCCAGTACTTC.

The V call is TRBV20-1, the J call TRBJ1-2; 9 nucleotides agree with TRBD1. Germline trimming cut 6 bases from V and 5 bases from J; bases unmatched to any gene: 7. The CDR3 runs to 13 residues. Per the germline V gene, CDR1 is DFQATT and CDR2 is SNEGSKA (reference sequence). The CDR3 nucleotides read TGCAGTGCGTGGACAGGGGTACTATATGGCTACACCTTC. It encodes CSAWTGVLYGYTF.

This clonotype was detected many times. Here the CDR3 DNA reads TGTGCCAGCAAGGATAGCGGGGGGCGCTTGGAGCAGTACTTC. Translating gives CASKDSGGRLEQYF. The V gene is TRBV28, the J gene TRBJ2-7, with 10 bases matching TRBD2. Germline V gene lookup returns CDR1 MDHEN and CDR2 SYDVKM. The CDR3 length is 14 residues. With 7 bases clipped from V and 7 bases from J, the junction kept 10 bases outside the gene matches.

This clonotype showed up many times. The V gene is TRBV5-6, the J gene TRBJ2-7; a possible D gene is TRBD1 (6 bases). The CDR3 spans 12 residues. Germline values: CDR1 SGHDT, CDR2 YYEEEE. Trimming cost V 1 base and J 6 bases, with 8 bases left between them. The CDR3 is CASSLSRGEQYF. The CDR3 DNA reads as TGTGCCAGCAGCTTGAGCAGGGGCGAGCAGTACTTC.

V usage is TRBV12-5 and J usage is TRBJ2-2; D is ambiguous. CDR1 is LGHNT and CDR2 is FRNRAP in the germline V gene. The CDR3 is 12 amino acids. V lost 0 bases to trimming and J lost 5 bases, with 1 base between them. CDR3 DNA sequence: TGTGCTAGTGGTTTGGTAACCGGGGAGCTGTTTTTT. Translated: CASGLVTGELFF.

The rearrangement links TRBV15 to TRBJ2-3; D is perhaps TRBD1 (6 bases). The germline V gene encodes CDR1 LNHNV and CDR2 YYDKDF (reference sequence). This CDR3 comprises 19 residues. Trimming removed 0 bases from V and 1 base from J, with 20 bases in between. The CDR3 spells CATSRDPYRADFGTDTQYF. DNA for the CDR3: TGTGCCACCAGCAGAGATCCCTACAGGGCTGACTTCGGCACAGATACGCAGTATTTT.

V is TRBV20-1 and J is TRBJ2-5; no firm D call. V lost 3 bases and J 3 bases, leaving 11 bases between the germline ends. CDR3 length equals 13 residues. CDR1 is DFQATT, CDR2 SNEGSKA, per germline (reference sequence). CDR3: CSASRRAKETQYF. The CDR3 DNA reads as TGCAGTGCTAGTAGAAGGGCAAAAGAGACCCAGTACTTC.

The rearrangement links TRBV7-2 to TRBJ2-3, with 10 bases matching TRBD2. CDR3 size: 17 residues. CDR1 is SGHTA and CDR2 is FQGNSA in the germline V gene. Losses at the gene ends were 4 bases for V and 0 bases for J; bases not matched to a gene: 7. CDR3 in amino acids: CASSSGLAVTSTDTQYF. CDR3 coding DNA: TGTGCCAGCAGCTCAGGACTAGCGGTAACTAGCACAGATACGCAGTATTTT.

The chain is built from TRBV2 and TRBJ2-1; D call uncertain. The CDR3 covers 13 residues. The germline gives CDR1 SNHLY, CDR2 FYNNEI. V was shortened by 7 bases and J by 3 bases, with 10 bases between the two germline ends. The CDR3 here is CASTPICYNEQFF. CDR3 coding DNA: TGTGCCAGCACTCCTATCTGCTACAATGAGCAGTTCTTC.

This clonotype came up once. The genes are TRBV7-2 and TRBJ1-5, with no clear D. Trimming cost V 2 bases and J 5 bases, with 7 bases left between them. CDR3 length equals 13 residues. Looked up from germline, CDR1 is SGHTA and CDR2 is FQGNSA. The CDR3 DNA sequence: TGTGCCAGCAGCTTATACGGCGATCAGCCCCAGCATTTT. This sequence encodes CASSLYGDQPQHF.

In its sample, this clonotype was seen a few times. V and J are TRBV7-2 and TRBJ2-2; no clear D. This CDR3 has 14 residues. Germline CDR1 reads SGHTA; CDR2 reads FQGNSA. V lost 5 bases to trimming and J lost 3 bases, with 10 bases between them. The CDR3 sequence: CASSPGGYTGELFF. The DNA of the CDR3 is TGTGCCAGCAGCCCTGGTGGATACACCGGGGAGCTGTTTTTT. Filled out from reference TRBV7-2 and TRBJ2-2, the complete variable domain reads GAGVSQSPSNKVTEKGKDVELRCDPISGHTALYWYRQSLGQGLEFLIYFQGNSAPDKSGLPSDRFSAERTGGSVSTLTIQRTQQEDSAVYLCASSPGGYTGELFFGEGSRLTVL.

This clonotype was seen once. The CDR3 spells CASTSAFVAQNIQYF. As DNA, the CDR3 is TGTGCCAGCACAAGCGCTTTCGTGGCCCAAAACATTCAGTACTTC. V and J are TRBV12-3 or TRBV12-4 and TRBJ2-4; no firm D call. This CDR3 spans 15 amino acids. V was shortened by 7 bases and J by 5 bases, with 18 bases between the two germline ends.

This clonotype occurred many times. The V call is TRBV28, the J call TRBJ1-5; 9 nucleotides align to TRBD1. This CDR3 is built from 14 residues. The germline V gene encodes CDR1 MDHEN and CDR2 SYDVKM. V trimming: 4 bases; J trimming: 7 bases; junction bases outside the gene matches: 5. CDR3 sequence: CASSSGQGGQPQHF. For the CDR3, the DNA is TGTGCCAGCAGTTCGGGACAGGGTGGACAGCCCCAGCATTTT.

The rearrangement links TRBV7-2 to TRBJ1-2; D uncertain. Germline V gene data show CDR1 as SGHTA and CDR2 as FQGNSA. The CDR3 has 12 amino acids. Between the trimmed V and J ends, which lost 6 bases and 4 bases, there was a span of 9 bases. The CDR3, as DNA: TGTGCCAGCAGGGACCTGAGCTATGGCTACACCTTC. This codes for CASRDLSYGYTF.

In its sample, this clonotype was seen a few times. The CDR3 region is CASSLGQGNGYQPQHF. The CDR3 bases are TGTGCCAGCAGCCTGGGACAGGGGAACGGTTATCAGCCCCAGCATTTT. The V and J genes are TRBV7-2 and TRBJ1-5; 10 bases line up with TRBD1. The length of the CDR3 is 16 residues. V was clipped by 5 bases and J by 5 bases; unmatched bases: 9. Germline V gene lookup returns CDR1 SGHTA and CDR2 FQGNSA.

J is TRBJ2-2 and V is TRBV7-2, with 11 nucleotides matching TRBD2. There are 18 residues in the CDR3. The V segment lost 6 bases and the J segment 3 bases; nucleotides outside the gene matches: 12. Germline V gives CDR1 SGHTA, CDR2 FQGNSA. The CDR3 DNA follows: TGTGCCAGCAGACCCATGGCGGGACTAGCGGCTTACACCGGGGAGCTGTTTTTT. Amino acids: CASRPMAGLAAYTGELFF.